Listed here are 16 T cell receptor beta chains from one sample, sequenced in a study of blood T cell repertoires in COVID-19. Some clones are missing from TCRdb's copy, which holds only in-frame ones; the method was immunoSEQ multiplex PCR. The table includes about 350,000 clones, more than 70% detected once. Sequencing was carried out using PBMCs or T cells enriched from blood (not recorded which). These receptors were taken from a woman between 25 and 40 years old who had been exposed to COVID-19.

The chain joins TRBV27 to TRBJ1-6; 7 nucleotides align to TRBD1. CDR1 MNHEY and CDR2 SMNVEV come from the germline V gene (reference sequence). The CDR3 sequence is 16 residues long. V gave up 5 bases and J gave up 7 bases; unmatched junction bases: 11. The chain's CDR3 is CASSQTDRDANSPLHF. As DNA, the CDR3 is TGTGCCAGCAGTCAAACCGACAGGGATGCGAATTCACCCCTCCACTTT.

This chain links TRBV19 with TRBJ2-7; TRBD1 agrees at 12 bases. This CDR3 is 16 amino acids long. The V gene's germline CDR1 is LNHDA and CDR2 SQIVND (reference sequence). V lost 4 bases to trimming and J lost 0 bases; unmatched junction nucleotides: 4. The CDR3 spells CASSTWDRGPSYEQYF. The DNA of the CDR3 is TGTGCCAGTAGTACGTGGGACAGGGGGCCCTCCTACGAGCAGTACTTC.

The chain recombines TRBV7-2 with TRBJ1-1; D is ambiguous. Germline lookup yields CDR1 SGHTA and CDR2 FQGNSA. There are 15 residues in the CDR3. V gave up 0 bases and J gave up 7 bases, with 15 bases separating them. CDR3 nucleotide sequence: TGTGCCAGCAGCTTAGCGCCAAGGAATCTAGGTGAAGCTTTCTTT. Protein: CASSLAPRNLGEAFF.

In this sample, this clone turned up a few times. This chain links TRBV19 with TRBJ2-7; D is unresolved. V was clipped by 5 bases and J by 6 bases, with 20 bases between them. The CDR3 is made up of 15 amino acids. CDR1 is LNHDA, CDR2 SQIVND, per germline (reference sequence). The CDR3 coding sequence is TGTGCCAGTAGTCCCGTGGAGAAATTACTACGCGAGCAGTACTTC. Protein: CASSPVEKLLREQYF.

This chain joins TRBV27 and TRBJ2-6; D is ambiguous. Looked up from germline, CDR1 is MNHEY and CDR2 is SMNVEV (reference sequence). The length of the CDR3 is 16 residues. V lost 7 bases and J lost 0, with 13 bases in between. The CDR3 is CASKRRIDSGANVLTF. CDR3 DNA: TGTGCCAGCAAGCGCCGTATCGACTCTGGGGCCAACGTCCTGACTTTC.

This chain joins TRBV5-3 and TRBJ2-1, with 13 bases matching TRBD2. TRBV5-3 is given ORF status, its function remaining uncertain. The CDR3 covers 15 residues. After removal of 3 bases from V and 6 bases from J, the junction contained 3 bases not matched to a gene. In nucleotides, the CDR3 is TGTGCCAGAAGCTGGACTAGCGGGAGCCGCAATGAGCAGTTCTTC. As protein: CARSWTSGSRNEQFF.

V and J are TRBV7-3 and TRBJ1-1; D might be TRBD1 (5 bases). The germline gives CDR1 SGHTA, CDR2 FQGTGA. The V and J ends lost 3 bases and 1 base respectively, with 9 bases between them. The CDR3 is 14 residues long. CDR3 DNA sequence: TGTGCCAGCAGCTTGGGGCTTACGAACACTGAAGCTTTCTTT. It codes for CASSLGLTNTEAFF.

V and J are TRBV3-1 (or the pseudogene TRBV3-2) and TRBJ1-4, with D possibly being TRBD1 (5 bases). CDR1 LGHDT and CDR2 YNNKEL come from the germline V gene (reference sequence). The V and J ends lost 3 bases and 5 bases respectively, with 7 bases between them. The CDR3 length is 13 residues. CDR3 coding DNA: TGTGCCAGCAGCCACCGGGGGAATGAAAAACTGTTTTTT. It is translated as CASSHRGNEKLFF.

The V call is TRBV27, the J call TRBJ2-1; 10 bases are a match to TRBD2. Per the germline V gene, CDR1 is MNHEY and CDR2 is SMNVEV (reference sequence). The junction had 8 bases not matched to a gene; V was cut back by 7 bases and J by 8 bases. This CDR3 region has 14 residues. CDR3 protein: CASKGAGGSDEQFF. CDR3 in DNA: TGTGCCAGCAAGGGAGCGGGAGGGTCTGATGAGCAGTTCTTC.

The chain's CDR3 is CASRDLGQGPTEAFF. CDR3 nucleotides: TGTGCCAGCAGAGATCTAGGACAGGGACCCACTGAAGCTTTCTTT. This chain connects TRBV27 to TRBJ1-1; 8 bases align to TRBD1. The CDR3 has 15 residues. The germline CDR1 and CDR2 sequences are MNHEY and SMNVEV (reference sequence). Unmatched junction bases numbered 10, after V lost 6 bases and J lost 4 bases.

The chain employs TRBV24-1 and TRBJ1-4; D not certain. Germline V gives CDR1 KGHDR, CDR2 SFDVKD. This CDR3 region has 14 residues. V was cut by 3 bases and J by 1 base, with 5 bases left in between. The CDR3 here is CATSDGRTNEKLFF. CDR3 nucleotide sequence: TGTGCCACCAGTGATGGCAGAACTAATGAAAAACTGTTTTTT.

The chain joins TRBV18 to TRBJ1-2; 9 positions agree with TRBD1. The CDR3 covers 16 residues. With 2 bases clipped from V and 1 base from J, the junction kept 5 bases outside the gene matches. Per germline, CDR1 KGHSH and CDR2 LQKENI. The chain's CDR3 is CASSPGTGSINYGYTF. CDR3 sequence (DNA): TGTGCCAGCTCACCAGGGACAGGGAGTATTAACTATGGCTACACCTTC.

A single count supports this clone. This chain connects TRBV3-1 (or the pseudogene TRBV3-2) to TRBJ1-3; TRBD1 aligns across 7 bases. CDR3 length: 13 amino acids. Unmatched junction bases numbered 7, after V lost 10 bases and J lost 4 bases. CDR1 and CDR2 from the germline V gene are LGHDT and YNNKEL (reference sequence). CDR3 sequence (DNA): TGTGCCACAGCCGGACAGGCAGGAAACACCATATATTTT. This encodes CATAGQAGNTIYF.

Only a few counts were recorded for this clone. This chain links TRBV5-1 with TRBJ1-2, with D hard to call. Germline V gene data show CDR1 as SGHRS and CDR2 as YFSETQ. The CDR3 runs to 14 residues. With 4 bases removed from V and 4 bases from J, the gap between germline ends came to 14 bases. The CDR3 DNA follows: TGCGCCAGCAGCGCCTGGACTGCTTTCTATGGCTACACCTTC. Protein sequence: CASSAWTAFYGYTF.

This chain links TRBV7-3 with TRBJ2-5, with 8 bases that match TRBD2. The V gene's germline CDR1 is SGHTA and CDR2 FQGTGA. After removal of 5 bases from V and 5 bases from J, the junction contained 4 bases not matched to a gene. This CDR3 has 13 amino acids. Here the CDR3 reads CASSAPGGETQYF. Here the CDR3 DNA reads TGTGCCAGCAGCGCCCCGGGGGGGGAGACCCAGTACTTC.

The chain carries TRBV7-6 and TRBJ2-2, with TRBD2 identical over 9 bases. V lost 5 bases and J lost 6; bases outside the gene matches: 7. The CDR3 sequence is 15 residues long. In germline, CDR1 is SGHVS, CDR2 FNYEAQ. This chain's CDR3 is CASSPLAGRAGELFF. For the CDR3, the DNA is TGTGCCAGCAGCCCCCTAGCGGGAAGGGCCGGGGAGCTGTTTTTT.